This T cell receptor beta chain was sequenced during a study of liver allograft versus peripheral blood T cells. About the research overall: Graft-liver T cell receptor repertoires were compared against recipient peripheral blood repertoires.

Each CDR3 protein gets one entry after TCRdb re-called the reads with MiXCR. The data contain fewer than 15,000 distinct CDR3 sequences, 15% to 20% of them singletons. Study conclusions and caveats: Reportedly, the T cell receptor repertoires inside liver allografts were not the same as those in peripheral blood.

This clonotype is medium-sized (0.01 to 0.1%) in the sample. The antigen is unknown. Trimming removed 5 bases from V and 14 bases from J; junction bases left unmatched: 7. CDR1 SGHTA and CDR2 FQGNSA come from the germline V gene. This CDR3 region has 13 residues. The gene calls are TRBV7-2 and TRBJ2-1, with TRBD2 identical over 12 bases. The sequence was obtained from a human patient who had a liver transplant. Some of these T cells may belong to the graft donor. The CDR3 nucleotides read TGTGCCAGCAGCATACAAGGACTAGCGGGAAAGTTCTTC. It yields the protein CASSIQGLAGKFF. The full variable domain, with the rest looked up from reference TRBV7-2 and TRBJ2-1, is GAGVSQSPSNKVTEKGKDVELRCDPISGHTALYWYRQSLGQGLEFLIYFQGNSAPDKSGLPSDRFSAERTGGSVSTLTIQRTQQEDSAVYLCASSIQGLAGKFFGPGTRLTVL.